A selection of T cell receptor beta chains follows, all from one sample in a study of blood T cell repertoires in COVID-19. TCRdb's table, derived via immunoSEQ multiplex PCR, lists solely in-frame clones and lacks some. The sample records about 210,000 clones, 80% to 85% being singletons. The sample taken for sequencing was peripheral blood. The receptor set was obtained from a woman between 65 and 79 years old with COVID-19, enrolled during active disease. Both conserved end residues are trimmed from each CDR3. D genes are given only for firm matches. Some rows mark clone size as missing; the rest say once, few, many or name a class of expanded clone.

v_gene	j_gene	d_gene	abundance	CDR3aa
TRBV27	TRBJ2-1	TRBD2	once	ASTPLLASGYNEQF
TRBV10-1	TRBJ1-1	TRBD1	.	ASSESSRGTEAF
TRBV6-5	TRBJ1-2	.	.	ASSSQPGSYGYT
TRBV6-5	TRBJ1-4	.	few	ASSGVDEKLF
TRBV24-1	TRBJ2-3	.	few	ATSDVDRSTQY
TRBV4-3	TRBJ1-3	.	.	ASSPGDRDGNTIY
TRBV4-3	TRBJ1-3	TRBD1	.	ASSQGLGQVGNTIY
TRBV6-5	TRBJ2-7	.	.	ASRMDRGREQY
TRBV6-5	TRBJ1-1	TRBD1	.	ASRDRARAEAF
TRBV2	TRBJ2-7	.	once	ASNSQGGAYEQY
TRBV29-1	TRBJ1-1	.	.	SVSGGHPQTEAF
TRBV28	TRBJ1-2	TRBD1	.	ASNYAGTGASYGYT
TRBV7-2	TRBJ2-7	TRBD1	.	ASSPVSGTGLYEQY
TRBV3-1/TRBV3-2	TRBJ2-5	TRBD2	.	ASSPTLAGAGTQY
TRBV19	TRBJ2-1	TRBD2	.	ASSRTSGIGNEQF
TRBV2	TRBJ2-1	.	.	ASSELQGSSYNEQF
TRBV6-1	TRBJ2-7	TRBD2	.	ASSEAPSGVLKQY
TRBV5-1	TRBJ2-2	.	.	ASSPWRDGTGELF
TRBV6-5	TRBJ2-7	.	.	ASIAEGRSGEQY
TRBV5-4	TRBJ2-2	TRBD2	.	ASSQQPGLGSGELF